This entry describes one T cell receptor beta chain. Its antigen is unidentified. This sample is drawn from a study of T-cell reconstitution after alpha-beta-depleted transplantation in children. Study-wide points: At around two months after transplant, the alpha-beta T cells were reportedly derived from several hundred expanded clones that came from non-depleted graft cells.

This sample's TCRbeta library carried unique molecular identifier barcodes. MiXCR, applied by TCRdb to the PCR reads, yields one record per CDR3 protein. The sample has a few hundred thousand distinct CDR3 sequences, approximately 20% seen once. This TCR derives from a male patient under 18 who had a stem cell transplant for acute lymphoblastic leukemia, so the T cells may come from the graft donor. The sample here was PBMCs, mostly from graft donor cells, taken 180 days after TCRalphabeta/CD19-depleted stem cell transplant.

The CDR3 loop is CASSVSELAGVWGGKAQYF. In DNA, the CDR3 is TGTGCCAGCAGCGTCAGCGAACTAGCGGGAGTTTGGGGGGGAAAGGCGCAGTATTTT. V is TRBV4-2 and J is TRBJ2-3; 11 positions agree with TRBD2. V lost 5 bases to trimming and J lost 10 bases; unmatched junction nucleotides: 23. In germline, CDR1 is LGHNA, CDR2 YNFKEQ. The CDR3 length is 19 residues.